A single T cell receptor (beta chain) is shown here with its context. Repertoires were generated with immunoSEQ multiplex PCR, while TCRdb's copy carries only in-frame clones and drops some. The profile shows around 100,000 clones, roughly 96% of them singletons. With V trimmed by 5 bases and J by 1 base, 8 bases remained unmatched. Looked up from germline, CDR1 is SGHRS and CDR2 is YFSETQ. This CDR3 contains 17 residues. This specimen belongs to a study of technical replicates of blood from several donors. V usage is TRBV5-1 and J usage is TRBJ2-6, with 8 bases that match TRBD1. The TCR sequence derives from a human donor in good health. The source material was T cells isolated from PBMCs. CDR3 region: CASRRDRRESGANVLTF. DNA for the CDR3: TGCGCCAGCAGGAGGGACAGGCGAGAGTCTGGGGCCAACGTCCTGACTTTC.